The clone carrying this T cell receptor (beta chain) was seen many times. No antigen is known for it. The source of the sample is a study of cytotoxic CD8 clonotypes in ibrutinib-treated CLL. Clones were sequenced by immunoSEQ multiplex PCR, and TCRdb holds only the in-frame ones, with some missing. The sample records about 25,000 clones, nearly 70% being singletons. Study observations and caveats: Starting clonality was above that of age-matched healthy donors and tracked circulating CD8+ T-cell counts.

The CDR3 runs to 16 residues. Looked up from germline, CDR1 is LGHNA and CDR2 is YSLEER. The junction had 5 bases not matched to a gene; V was cut back by 1 base and J by 5 bases. The specimen was PBMCs, collected at disease progression, from a patient treated with ibrutinib. The chain combines TRBV4-3 with TRBJ1-4; 9 bases fit TRBD1. The clonotype originates from a human donor with chronic lymphocytic leukemia. The CDR3 nucleotides read TGCGCCAGCAGCCAAGGGGGACAGGGACGAAATGAAAAACTGTTTTTT. As protein: CASSQGGQGRNEKLFF.